These 11 T cell receptor beta chains were sequenced from one sample in a study of cytomegalovirus exposure and HLA in healthy donors. Both 60 Vbeta primers and 13 Jbeta primers went into the PCR. The assay was immunoSEQ multiplex PCR, and TCRdb's table has in-frame clones only and misses some. The table lists 110,000 to 150,000 clones, 80% of them singletons. Sample: PBMCs. All receptors come from a man aged 40-55 years in good health and CMV-seronegative.

The chain recombines TRBV13 with TRBJ1-2; maybe TRBD1 (5 bases). Trimming left V 0 bases short and J 8 bases short, with 19 bases between. This CDR3 region has 16 residues. Germline V lookup: CDR1 PRHDT, CDR2 FYEKMQ (reference sequence). CDR3 loop: CASSLGAHRDSKGYTF. CDR3 nucleotides: TGTGCCAGCAGCTTAGGAGCCCATCGGGACTCCAAAGGCTACACCTTC.

This sequence joins TRBV14 and TRBJ1-1; a possible D gene is TRBD1 (6 bases). The CDR3 contains 15 residues. The V gene's germline CDR1 is SGHDN and CDR2 FVKESK. The V and J ends lost 9 bases and 2 bases respectively, with 19 bases between them. In nucleotides, the CDR3 is TGTGCCAGACGGGAGGTAAAACAGGGAAACACTGAAGCTTTCTTT. It yields the protein CARREVKQGNTEAFF.

This clone appeared once. The sample carries other DNA sequences with the same CDR3. The chain is built from TRBV7-2 and TRBJ1-5, with D possibly TRBD1 on 6 matching bases. This CDR3 spans 13 amino acids. The germline CDR1 and CDR2 sequences are SGHTA and FQGNSA. V lost 1 base and J lost 6, with 7 bases in between. In DNA, the CDR3 is TGTGCCAGCAGCTTAGGCAGGGGTCAGCCCCAGCATTTT. Amino acid sequence: CASSLGRGQPQHF.

The CDR3 nucleotides read TGCGCCAGCAGCCAAGTAGGGGGGGCAAGGAACAATGAGCAGTTCTTC. Its protein product is CASSQVGGARNNEQFF. The chain carries TRBV4-3 and TRBJ2-1; a weak D match, TRBD2 (7 bases). The V and J ends lost 1 base and 5 bases respectively, with 15 bases between them. Germline V CDR1 and CDR2: LGHNA, YSLEER. CDR3 length equals 16 residues.

The chain joins TRBV18 to TRBJ1-4; D remains ambiguous. V lost 3 bases, J lost 12 bases, and 8 bases lay in between. The germline V gene encodes CDR1 KGHSH and CDR2 LQKENI. The CDR3 runs to 11 residues. The CDR3 reads CASSPKEELFF. The DNA of the CDR3 is TGTGCCAGCTCACCTAAAGAGGAACTGTTTTTT.

V is TRBV5-1 and J is TRBJ1-4; D perhaps matches TRBD1 (6 bases). Germline CDR1 is SGHRS and CDR2 is YFSETQ. CDR3 length: 15 residues. The germline V and J ends were trimmed by 4 bases and 0 bases, with 10 bases remaining between them. CDR3 residues: CASSPPGATNEKLFF. The CDR3 DNA reads TGCGCCAGCAGCCCACCAGGGGCAACTAATGAAAAACTGTTTTTT. Looking up the rest from reference TRBV5-1 and TRBJ1-4 gives the full variable domain: KAGVTQTPRYLIKTRGQQVTLSCSPISGHRSVSWYQQTPGQGLQFLFEYFSETQRNKGNFPGRFSGRQFSNSRSEMNVSTLELGDSALYLCASSPPGATNEKLFFGSGTQLSVL.

The chain joins TRBV29-1 to TRBJ2-7; 7 nucleotides agree with TRBD1. The germline V gene has CDR1 SQVTM and CDR2 ANQGSEA. Trimming at V came to 5 bases and at J to 2 bases, leaving 6 bases not matched to a gene. This CDR3 has 13 residues. The CDR3 nucleotides are TGCAGCGTTTACCGGGACAGCACCTACGAGCAGTACTTC. Its translation: CSVYRDSTYEQYF.

V usage is TRBV12-5 and J usage is TRBJ1-3, with 7 bases aligning to TRBD1. This CDR3 has 16 residues. Germline values: CDR1 LGHNT, CDR2 FRNRAP. The V segment lost 6 bases and the J segment 1 base; nucleotides outside the gene matches: 9. CDR3 DNA sequence: TGTGCTAGTGGAACTTCAGGGGGAACTTCTGGAAACACCATATATTTT. It is translated as CASGTSGGTSGNTIYF. Combining the CDR3 with reference TRBV12-5 and TRBJ1-3 gives the whole variable domain DARVTQTPRHKVTEMGQEVTMRCQPILGHNTVFWYRQTMMQGLELLAYFRNRAPLDDSGMPKDRFSAEMPDATLATLKIQPSEPRDSAVYFCASGTSGGTSGNTIYFGEGSWLTVV.

This chain connects TRBV2 to TRBJ2-7; D gene uncertain. The CDR3 runs to 15 residues. V was clipped by 2 bases and J by 2 bases, with 13 bases between them. Per the germline V gene, CDR1 is SNHLY and CDR2 is FYNNEI. The CDR3 nucleotides read TGTGCCAGCAGTGAACGGGTTGGCGGAACCTACGAGCAGTACTTC. It encodes CASSERVGGTYEQYF.

This chain uses TRBV6-6 with TRBJ2-2; no firm D call. The CDR3 covers 14 residues. The germline gives CDR1 MNHNY, CDR2 SVGAGI (reference sequence). V lost 7 bases to trimming and J lost 3 bases, with 12 bases between them. CDR3 nucleotides: TGTGCCAGCACTTTACTCAAAGACACCGGGGAGCTGTTTTTT. Translated, it gives CASTLLKDTGELFF.

In its sample, this clone was seen a few times. The chain uses TRBV2 and TRBJ1-2; possible D gene TRBD1, 6 bases. This CDR3 is 14 amino acids long. Per germline, CDR1 SNHLY and CDR2 FYNNEI. V was pared by 1 base and J by 4 bases, with 10 bases between. The CDR3 region has the DNA TGTGCCAGCAGTGAAGTGGGGGCAAGCTATGGCTACACCTTC. Protein sequence: CASSEVGASYGYTF.